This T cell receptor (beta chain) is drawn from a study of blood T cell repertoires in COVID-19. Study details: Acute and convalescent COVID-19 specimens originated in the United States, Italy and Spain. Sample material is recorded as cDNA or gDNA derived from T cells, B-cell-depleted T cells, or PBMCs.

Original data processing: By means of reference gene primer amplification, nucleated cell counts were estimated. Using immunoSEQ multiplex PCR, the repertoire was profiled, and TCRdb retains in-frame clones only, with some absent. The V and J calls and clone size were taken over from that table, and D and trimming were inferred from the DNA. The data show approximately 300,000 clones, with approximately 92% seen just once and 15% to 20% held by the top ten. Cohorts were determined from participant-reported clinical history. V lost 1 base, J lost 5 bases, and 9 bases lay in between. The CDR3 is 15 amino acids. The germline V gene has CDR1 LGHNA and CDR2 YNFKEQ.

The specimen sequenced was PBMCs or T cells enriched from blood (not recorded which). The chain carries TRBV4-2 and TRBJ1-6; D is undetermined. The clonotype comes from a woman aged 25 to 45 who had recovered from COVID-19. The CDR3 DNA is TGTGCCAGCAGCCAAGGGGCACGGAATAATTCACCCCTCCACTTT. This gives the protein CASSQGARNNSPLHF.